A selection of T cell receptor beta chains follows, all from one sample in a study of cytomegalovirus exposure and HLA in healthy donors. Sequencing was performed with immunoSEQ multiplex PCR; in TCRdb, only in-frame clones are kept and a portion is missing. Here the sample spans 85,000 to 100,000 clones, about nine tenths being singletons. What was sequenced was PBMCs. The receptors were gathered from a man aged 18-30 years in good health and CMV-seronegative. The CDR3 runs from the conserved cysteine through the conserved F or W. D genes are given only for firm matches. Clone size appears in some rows only: once, few, many, or a class for an expanded clone.

J,D,V,size,CDR3,DNA
TRBJ1-1,TRBD1,TRBV10-3,-,CAISESGQGSGGTEAFF,TGTGCCATCAGTGAGTCCGGACAGGGGAGTGGGGGCACTGAAGCTTTCTTT
TRBJ2-1,-,TRBV28,-,CASSLPGANNEQFF,TGTGCCAGCAGTTTACCTGGGGCGAACAATGAGCAGTTCTTC
TRBJ2-1,TRBD2,TRBV27,-,CASRLGGRASEQFF,TGTGCCAGCAGACTAGGCGGGAGGGCCAGTGAGCAGTTCTTC
TRBJ2-7,-,TRBV28,-,CASSLEQITYEQYF,TGTGCCAGCAGTTTAGAACAGATTACCTACGAGCAGTACTTC
TRBJ2-2,-,TRBV28,-,CAVVRGGFTGELFF,TGTGCCGTAGTGCGGGGAGGCTTTACCGGGGAGCTGTTTTTT
TRBJ1-1,TRBD1,TRBV7-3,once,CASSLTGGWSTEAFF,TGTGCCAGCAGCTTGACAGGGGGTTGGAGCACTGAAGCTTTCTTT
TRBJ2-3,TRBD2,TRBV4-1,-,CASSQSSGRAWDTQYF,TGCGCCAGCAGCCAAAGTAGCGGGAGGGCGTGGGATACGCAGTATTTT
TRBJ2-7,TRBD1,TRBV9,-,CASSVVDRGGEQYF,TGTGCCAGCAGCGTAGTGGACAGGGGCGGTGAGCAGTACTTC
TRBJ1-1,-,TRBV9,-,CASSVGLMNTEAFF,TGTGCCAGCAGCGTAGGTCTTATGAACACTGAAGCTTTCTTT
TRBJ2-1,TRBD2,TRBV5-1,-,CASSLSASGRARGEQFF,TGCGCCAGCAGCCTCTCGGCTAGCGGGAGGGCCAGGGGTGAGCAGTTCTTC
TRBJ2-7,-,TRBV29-1,-,CSVGGGRGEFEQYF,TGCAGCGTGGGGGGTGGCCGAGGGGAGTTCGAGCAGTACTTC
TRBJ2-1,-,TRBV11-3,-,CASTAGPYNEQFF,TGTGCCAGCACCGCAGGGCCCTACAATGAGCAGTTCTTC
TRBJ2-7,TRBD2,TRBV5-5,-,CASSLDLAGLYEQYF,TGTGCCAGCAGCTTGGATCTAGCGGGATTGTACGAGCAGTACTTC
TRBJ2-7,TRBD2,TRBV5-1,-,CASSLRTSAYEQYF,TGCGCCAGCAGCTTAAGGACTAGTGCCTACGAGCAGTACTTC
TRBJ2-7,TRBD2,TRBV6-7,-,CASTPRGKREDYEQYF,TGTGCCAGCACTCCTCGAGGGAAGCGGGAGGACTACGAGCAGTACTTC
TRBJ1-1,-,TRBV28,-,CASRRTANTEAFF,TGTGCCAGCCGTCGAACAGCCAACACTGAAGCTTTCTTT
TRBJ2-7,TRBD2,TRBV14,once,CASSPSGSISYEQYF,TGTGCCAGCAGCCCCAGCGGGAGTATCTCCTACGAGCAGTACTTC
TRBJ2-2,-,TRBV5-4,-,CASSLDRKNTGELFF,TGTGCCAGCAGCTTAGACAGGAAGAACACCGGGGAGCTGTTTTTT
TRBJ1-4,TRBD1,TRBV30,-,CAWSPGQGREKLFF,TGTGCCTGGAGCCCGGGACAGGGAAGAGAAAAACTGTTTTTT
TRBJ2-2,-,TRBV11-2,few,CASSHERVYTGELFF,TGTGCCAGCAGCCATGAGCGGGTATACACCGGGGAGCTGTTTTTT
TRBJ2-7,TRBD1,TRBV7-8,-,CASSHRDRVWEQYF,TGTGCCAGCAGCCACCGGGACAGGGTCTGGGAGCAGTACTTC
TRBJ2-5,TRBD1,TRBV7-9,-,CASSSTGGAEETQYF,TGTGCCAGCAGCTCGACAGGGGGCGCGGAGGAGACCCAGTACTTC
TRBJ2-5,-,TRBV10-2,-,CARTTRDNDQETQYF,TGCGCCAGGACGACTCGGGACAACGACCAAGAGACCCAGTACTTC
TRBJ1-5,-,TRBV7-2,-,CASSWGDQPQHF,TGTGCCAGCAGCTGGGGAGATCAGCCCCAGCATTTT
TRBJ1-5,TRBD1,TRBV7-9,-,CASSQKGGGWPQHF,TGTGCCAGCAGCCAGAAAGGGGGCGGGTGGCCCCAGCATTTT
TRBJ2-2,-,TRBV27,-,CASSPDWNTGELFF,TGTGCCAGCAGTCCTGACTGGAACACCGGGGAGCTGTTTTTT
TRBJ1-2,-,TRBV6-5,-,CASSPRPGCGYTF,TGTGCCAGCAGTCCCCGACCGGGGTGTGGCTACACCTTC
TRBJ2-1,TRBD2,TRBV7-6,-,CASSLARRGDGEQFF,TGTGCCAGCAGCTTAGCGCGTCGGGGGGATGGTGAGCAGTTCTTC
TRBJ2-2,-,TRBV1,-,CTSSPGGSGRGDTGELFF,TGCACCAGCAGCCCCGGGGGTAGCGGGAGAGGGGACACCGGGGAGCTGTTTTTT
TRBJ2-7,TRBD2,TRBV5-1,-,CASSLSGLSGRAESEQYF,TGCGCCAGCAGCTTGTCGGGGCTGAGCGGGAGGGCCGAGTCCGAGCAGTACTTC
TRBJ1-1,-,TRBV29-1,-,CSVYFSGVTFF,TGCAGCGTTTACTTCTCAGGGGTAACTTTCTTT
TRBJ1-4,-,TRBV7-2,-,CASSLAGVDEKLFF,TGTGCCAGCAGCCTGGCGGGGGTGGATGAAAAACTGTTTTTT
TRBJ1-3,-,TRBV5-1,-,CASSLTSQGTGNTIYF,TGCGCCAGCAGCTTGACGTCGCAGGGAACTGGAAACACCATATATTTT
TRBJ1-2,TRBD1,TRBV19,-,CASADRTNYGYTF,TGTGCCAGTGCGGACAGGACTAACTATGGCTACACCTTC
TRBJ2-3,-,TRBV4-2,-,CASSQARDTDTQYF,TGTGCCAGCAGCCAAGCGCGGGACACAGATACGCAGTATTTT
TRBJ1-5,TRBD1,TRBV6-1,-,CASSEARGGGAGRSNQPQHF,TGTGCCAGCAGTGAAGCCCGAGGAGGGGGCGCGGGGAGAAGCAATCAGCCCCAGCATTTT
TRBJ2-7,-,TRBV6-1,-,CASRGQAAEQYF,TGTGCCAGCAGGGGACAAGCCGCCGAGCAGTACTTC
TRBJ1-2,-,TRBV19,-,CASRWGDGGYTF,TGTGCCAGTAGATGGGGGGACGGTGGCTACACCTTC
TRBJ2-2,-,TRBV27,few,CASSLYRVANTGELFF,TGTGCCAGCAGTTTATACAGGGTCGCTAACACCGGGGAGCTGTTTTTT
TRBJ2-7,TRBD2,TRBV11-3,-,CASSLAGGDYEQYF,TGTGCCAGCAGCTTAGCGGGAGGGGACTACGAGCAGTACTTC
TRBJ2-7,TRBD1,TRBV27,-,CASSRTGQKYHEQYF,TGTGCCAGCAGTCGAACGGGACAGAAGTATCACGAGCAGTACTTC
TRBJ2-1,-,TRBV5-4,-,CASSLRASVGNEQFF,TGTGCCAGCAGCTTGAGGGCTAGCGTCGGCAATGAGCAGTTCTTC
TRBJ2-7,TRBD2,TRBV9,-,CASSVEVAGGSYEQYF,TGTGCCAGCAGCGTAGAGGTAGCGGGGGGTTCCTACGAGCAGTACTTC